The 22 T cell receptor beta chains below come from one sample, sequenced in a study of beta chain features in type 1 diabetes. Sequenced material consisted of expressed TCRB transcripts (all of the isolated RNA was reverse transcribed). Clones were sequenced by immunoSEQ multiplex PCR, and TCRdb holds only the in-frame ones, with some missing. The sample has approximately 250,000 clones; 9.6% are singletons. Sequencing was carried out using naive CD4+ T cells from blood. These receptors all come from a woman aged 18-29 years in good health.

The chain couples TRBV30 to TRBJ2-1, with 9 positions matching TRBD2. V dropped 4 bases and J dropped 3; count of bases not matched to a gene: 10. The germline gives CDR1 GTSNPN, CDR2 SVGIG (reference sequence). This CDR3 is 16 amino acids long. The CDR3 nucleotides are TGTGCCTGGATCTCGGGGGCTAGCGGGATCTACAATGAGCAGTTCTTC. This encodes CAWISGASGIYNEQFF.

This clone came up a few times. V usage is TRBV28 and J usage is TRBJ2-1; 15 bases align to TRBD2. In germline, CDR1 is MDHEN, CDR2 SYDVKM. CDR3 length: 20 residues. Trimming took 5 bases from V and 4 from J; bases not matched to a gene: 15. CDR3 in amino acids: CASSLPPWTSGRARYNEQFF. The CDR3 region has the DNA TGTGCCAGCAGTCTACCGCCCTGGACTAGCGGGAGGGCCCGATACAATGAGCAGTTCTTC.

The CDR3 bases are TGTGCCAGTAGTATAGAACAGAGTAGCAATCAGCCCCAGCATTTT. Translation: CASSIEQSSNQPQHF. V usage is TRBV19 and J usage is TRBJ1-5; D gene ambiguous. The germline V gene has CDR1 LNHDA and CDR2 SQIVND (reference sequence). V dropped 0 bases and J dropped 0 bases, with 6 bases sitting between them. The CDR3 has 15 residues.

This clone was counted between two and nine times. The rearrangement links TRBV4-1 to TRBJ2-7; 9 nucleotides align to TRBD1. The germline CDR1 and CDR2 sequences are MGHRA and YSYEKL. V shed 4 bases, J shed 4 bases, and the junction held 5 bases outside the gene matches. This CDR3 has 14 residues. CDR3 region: CASSLRTGEYEQYF. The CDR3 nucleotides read TGCGCCAGCAGCCTCAGGACAGGGGAGTACGAGCAGTACTTC.

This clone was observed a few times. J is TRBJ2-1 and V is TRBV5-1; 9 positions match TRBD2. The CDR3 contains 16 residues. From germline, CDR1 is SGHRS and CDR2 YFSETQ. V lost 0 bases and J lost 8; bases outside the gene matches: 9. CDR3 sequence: CASSLASGLANDEQFF. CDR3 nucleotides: TGCGCCAGCAGCTTGGCCTCGGGACTAGCCAACGATGAGCAGTTCTTC.

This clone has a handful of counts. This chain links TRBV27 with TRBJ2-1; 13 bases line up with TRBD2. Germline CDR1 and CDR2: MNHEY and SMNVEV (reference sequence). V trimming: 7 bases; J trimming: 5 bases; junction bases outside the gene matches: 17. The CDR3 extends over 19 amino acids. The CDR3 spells CASTVGLAGEWGPHNEQFF. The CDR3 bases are TGTGCCAGCACGGTTGGACTAGCGGGAGAGTGGGGTCCCCACAATGAGCAGTTCTTC.

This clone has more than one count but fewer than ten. The CDR3 protein is CASQDSYFYGYTF. CDR3 DNA sequence: TGTGCCAGTCAAGACAGCTATTTCTATGGCTACACCTTC. V usage is TRBV25-1 and J usage is TRBJ1-2, with D perhaps TRBD1 (5 bases). The CDR3 covers 13 residues. Trimming shortened V by 9 bases and J by 4 bases, and 15 bases separated the two germline ends. Germline V gives CDR1 MGHDK, CDR2 SYGVNS.

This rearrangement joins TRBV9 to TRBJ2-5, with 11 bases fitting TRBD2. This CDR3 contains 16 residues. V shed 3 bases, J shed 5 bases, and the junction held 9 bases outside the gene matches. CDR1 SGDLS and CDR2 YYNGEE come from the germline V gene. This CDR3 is CASSARIAGGLETQYF. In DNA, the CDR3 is TGTGCCAGCAGCGCACGAATAGCGGGGGGGTTGGAGACCCAGTACTTC.

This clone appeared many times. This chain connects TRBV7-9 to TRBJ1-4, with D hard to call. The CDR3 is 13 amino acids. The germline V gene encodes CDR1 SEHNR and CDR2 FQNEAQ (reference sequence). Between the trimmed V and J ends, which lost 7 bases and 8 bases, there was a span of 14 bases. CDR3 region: CASTTTPGEKLFF. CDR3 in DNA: TGTGCCAGCACCACTACTCCGGGGGAAAAACTGTTTTTT.

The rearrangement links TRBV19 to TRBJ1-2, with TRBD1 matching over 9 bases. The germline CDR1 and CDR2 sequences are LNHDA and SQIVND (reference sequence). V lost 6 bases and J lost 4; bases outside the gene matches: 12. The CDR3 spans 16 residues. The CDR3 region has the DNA TGTGCCAGTAGGTCCGCACGGGACAGGGTCGTCTATGGCTACACCTTC. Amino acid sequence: CASRSARDRVVYGYTF. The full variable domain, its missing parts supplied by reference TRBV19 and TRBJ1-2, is DGGITQSPKYLFRKEGQNVTLSCEQNLNHDAMYWYRQDPGQGLRLIYYSQIVNDFQKGDIAEGYSVSREKKESFPLTVTSAQKNPTAFYLCASRSARDRVVYGYTFGSGTRLTVV.

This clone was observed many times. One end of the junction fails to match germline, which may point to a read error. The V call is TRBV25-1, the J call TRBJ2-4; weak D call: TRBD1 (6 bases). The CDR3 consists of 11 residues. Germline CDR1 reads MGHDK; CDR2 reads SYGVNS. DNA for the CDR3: TGTGCCAGCAGCGGCGGAGCAGGGGTGGTCTTC. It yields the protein CASSGGAGVVF.

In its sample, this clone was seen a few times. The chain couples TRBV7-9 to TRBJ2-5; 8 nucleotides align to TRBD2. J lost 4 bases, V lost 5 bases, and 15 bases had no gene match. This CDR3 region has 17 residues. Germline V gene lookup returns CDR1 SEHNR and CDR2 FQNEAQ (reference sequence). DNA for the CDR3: TGTGCCAGCAGCCCAAGCGGGAGAGAACCGCTTTTAGAGACCCAGTACTTC. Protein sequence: CASSPSGREPLLETQYF.

CDR3 sequence: CASSEALQGLVQFF. CDR3 bases: TGTGCCAGCAGTGAAGCGCTTCAGGGACTAGTACAGTTCTTC. The chain links TRBV2 to TRBJ2-1; 8 nucleotides agree with TRBD2. The CDR3 is made up of 14 amino acids. J was trimmed by 13 bases and V by 0 bases; bases with no gene match: 8. CDR1 and CDR2 (germline): SNHLY, FYNNEI.

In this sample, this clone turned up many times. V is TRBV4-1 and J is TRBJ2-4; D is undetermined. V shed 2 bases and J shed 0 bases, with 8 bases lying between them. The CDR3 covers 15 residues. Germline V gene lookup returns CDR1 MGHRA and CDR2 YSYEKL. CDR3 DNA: TGCGCCAGCAGCCAACTACAGTTAGCCAAAAACATTCAGTACTTC. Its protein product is CASSQLQLAKNIQYF.

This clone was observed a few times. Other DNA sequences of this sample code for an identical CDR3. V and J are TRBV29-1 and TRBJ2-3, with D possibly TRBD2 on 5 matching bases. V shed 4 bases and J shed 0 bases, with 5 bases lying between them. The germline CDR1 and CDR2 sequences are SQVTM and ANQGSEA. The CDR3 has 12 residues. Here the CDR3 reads CSVGTSTDTQYF. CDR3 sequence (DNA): TGCAGCGTTGGGACTAGCACAGATACGCAGTATTTT.

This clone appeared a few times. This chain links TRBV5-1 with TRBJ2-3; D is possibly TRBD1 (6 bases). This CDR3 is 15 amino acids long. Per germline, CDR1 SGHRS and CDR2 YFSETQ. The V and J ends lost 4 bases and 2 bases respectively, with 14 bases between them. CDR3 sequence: CASSPDQGNTDTQYF. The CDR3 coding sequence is TGCGCCAGCAGCCCGGACCAGGGGAACACAGATACGCAGTATTTT.

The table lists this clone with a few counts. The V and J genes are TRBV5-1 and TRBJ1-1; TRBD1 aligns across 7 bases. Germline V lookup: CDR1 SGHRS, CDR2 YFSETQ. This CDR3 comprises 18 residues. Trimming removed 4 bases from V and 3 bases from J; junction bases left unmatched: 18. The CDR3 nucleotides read TGCGCCAGCAGCCAACGGACAGGACTCTCCATCGGGGACACTGAAGCTTTCTTT. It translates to CASSQRTGLSIGDTEAFF.

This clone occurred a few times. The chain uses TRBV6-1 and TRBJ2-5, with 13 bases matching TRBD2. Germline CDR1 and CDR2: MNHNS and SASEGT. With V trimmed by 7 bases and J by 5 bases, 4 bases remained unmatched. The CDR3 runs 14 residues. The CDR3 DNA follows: TGTGCCAGCACTCCACTAGCGGGGGGGGAGACCCAGTACTTC. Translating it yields CASTPLAGGETQYF.

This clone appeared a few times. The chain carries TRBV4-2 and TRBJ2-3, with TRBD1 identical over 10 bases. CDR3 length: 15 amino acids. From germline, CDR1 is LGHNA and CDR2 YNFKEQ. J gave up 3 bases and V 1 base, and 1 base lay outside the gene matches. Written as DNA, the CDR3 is TGTGCCAGCAGCCAAGGACAGGGGGCAACAGATACGCAGTATTTT. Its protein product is CASSQGQGATDTQYF.

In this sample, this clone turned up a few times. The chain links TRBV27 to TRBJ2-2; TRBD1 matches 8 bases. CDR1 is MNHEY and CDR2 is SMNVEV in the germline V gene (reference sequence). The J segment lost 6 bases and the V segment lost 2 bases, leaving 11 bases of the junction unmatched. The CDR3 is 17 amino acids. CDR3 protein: CASSLVGGRGRPGELFF. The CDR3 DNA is TGTGCCAGCAGTTTAGTAGGTGGCAGGGGGCGACCCGGGGAGCTGTTTTTT.

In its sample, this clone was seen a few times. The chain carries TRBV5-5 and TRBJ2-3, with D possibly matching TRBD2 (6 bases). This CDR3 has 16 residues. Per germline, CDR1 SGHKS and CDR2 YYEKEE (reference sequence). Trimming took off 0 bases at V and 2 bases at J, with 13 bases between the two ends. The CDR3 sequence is CASSLAGTLITDTQYF. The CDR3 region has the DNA TGTGCCAGCAGCTTGGCCGGGACTTTAATCACAGATACGCAGTATTTT.

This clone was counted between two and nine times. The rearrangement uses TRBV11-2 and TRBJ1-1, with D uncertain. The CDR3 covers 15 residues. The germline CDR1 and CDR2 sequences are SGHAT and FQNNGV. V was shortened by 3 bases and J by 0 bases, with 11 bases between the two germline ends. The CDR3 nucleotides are TGTGCCAGCAGCTTGCCTTGGGCTGTGAACACTGAAGCTTTCTTT. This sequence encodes CASSLPWAVNTEAFF.